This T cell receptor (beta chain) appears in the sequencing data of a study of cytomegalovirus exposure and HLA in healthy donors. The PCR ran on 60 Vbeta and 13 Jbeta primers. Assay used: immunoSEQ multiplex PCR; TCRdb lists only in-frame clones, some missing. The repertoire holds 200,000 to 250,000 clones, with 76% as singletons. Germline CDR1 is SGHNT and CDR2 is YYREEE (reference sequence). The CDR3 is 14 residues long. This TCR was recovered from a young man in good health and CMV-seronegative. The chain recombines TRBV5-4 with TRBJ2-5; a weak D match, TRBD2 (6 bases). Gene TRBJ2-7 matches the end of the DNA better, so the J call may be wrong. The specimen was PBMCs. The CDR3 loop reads CASSLGGLPYEQYF. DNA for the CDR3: TGTGCCAGCAGCTTGGGGGGACTCCCCTACGAGCAGTACTTC.